This TCR beta chain stems from a study of CD8+ T cells in alopecia areata. The study's findings and limits: There were also resident alphabeta T cells of normal skin sequenced in scalp samples.

Treatment meaning: oral pan-JAK inhibitor, 5-10 mg twice daily. This clone has only a few counts. The target antigen is unknown. The junction does not match germline at one end; this may be a read error. The CDR3 has 14 amino acids. Germline-derived CDR1 and CDR2 are SGHTA and FQGNSA. Extracted RNA was reverse transcribed, and the resulting cDNA served as sequencing template. Here immunoSEQ multiplex PCR was the method, and the copy in TCRdb shows in-frame clones only, minus some. This table has fewer than 250,000 clones, over 60% appearing once. This TCR derives from a human donor with alopecia areata. The chain is built from TRBV7-2 and TRBJ2-5; 7 nucleotides align to TRBD2. The specimen was CD4+ T cells sorted from blood, collected at week 4, from a patient treated with tofacitinib. The CDR3 DNA sequence: TGTGCCAGCAGGCGGGACTACCCCCAAGGGACCCAGTACTTC. It encodes CASRRDYPQGTQYF.